This entry describes one T cell receptor beta chain. Its antigen is unknown. The CDR3 has 12 amino acids. The germline V gene encodes CDR1 SGHNT and CDR2 YYREEE (reference sequence). Trimming cost V 1 base and J 7 bases, with 6 bases left between them. Measured with immunoSEQ multiplex PCR; TCRdb has only the in-frame clones, and not every one. The repertoire includes approximately 19,000 clones, approximately 80% of them detected once, and about 4.6% sits in the top ten. The sample is drawn from a study of T cells in localized non-small cell lung cancer. Overall study findings and caveats: Out of the top 100 tumor clones, a median about 57 were seen in adjacent lung. Heterogeneity is still possible, as just one tumor region was sequenced. T cell clonality was highest in uninvolved adjacent lung, above tumor. Longer survival (overall) was linked to higher T cell density in blood.

The chain combines TRBV5-4 with TRBJ2-1; D ambiguous. The specimen was peripheral blood, collected before any cancer treatment. The source of this sequence is a man aged 35 to 69 with stage I lung adenocarcinoma. DNA for the CDR3: TGTGCCAGCAGCTTGTCGGTGAATGAGCAGTTCTTC. This gives the protein CASSLSVNEQFF. Together with reference TRBV5-4 and TRBJ2-1, the CDR3 gives the full variable domain: ETGVTQSPTHLIKTRGQQVTLRCSSQSGHNTVSWYQQALGQGPQFIFQYYREEENGRGNFPPRFSGLQFPNYSSELNVNALELDDSALYLCASSLSVNEQFFGPGTRLTVL.